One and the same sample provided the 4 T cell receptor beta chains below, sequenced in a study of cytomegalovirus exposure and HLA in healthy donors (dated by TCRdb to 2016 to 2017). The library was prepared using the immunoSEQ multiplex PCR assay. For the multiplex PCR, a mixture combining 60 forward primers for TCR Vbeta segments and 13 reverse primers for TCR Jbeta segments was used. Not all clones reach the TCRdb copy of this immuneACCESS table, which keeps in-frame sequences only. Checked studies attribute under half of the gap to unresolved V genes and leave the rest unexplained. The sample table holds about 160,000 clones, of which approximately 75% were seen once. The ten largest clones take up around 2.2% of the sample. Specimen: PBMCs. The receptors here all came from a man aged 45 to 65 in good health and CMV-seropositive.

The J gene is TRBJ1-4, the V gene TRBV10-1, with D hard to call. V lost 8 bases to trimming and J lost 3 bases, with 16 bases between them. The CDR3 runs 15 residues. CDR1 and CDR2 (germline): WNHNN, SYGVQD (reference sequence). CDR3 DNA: TGCGCCAGCGCCCGGGGTGAGGGCTCTAATGAAAAACTGTTTTTT. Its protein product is CASARGEGSNEKLFF.

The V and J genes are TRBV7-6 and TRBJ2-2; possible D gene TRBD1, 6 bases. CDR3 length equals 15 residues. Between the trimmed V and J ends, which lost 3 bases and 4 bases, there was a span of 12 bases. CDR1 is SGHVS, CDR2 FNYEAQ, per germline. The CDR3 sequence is CASSLGTSLTGELFF. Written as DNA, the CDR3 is TGTGCCAGCAGCTTGGGGACATCCCTCACCGGGGAGCTGTTTTTT.

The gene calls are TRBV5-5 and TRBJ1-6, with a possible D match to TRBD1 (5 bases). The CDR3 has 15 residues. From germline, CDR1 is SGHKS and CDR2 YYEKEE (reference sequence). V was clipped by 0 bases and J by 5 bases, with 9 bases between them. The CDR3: CASSLGGPNNSPLHF. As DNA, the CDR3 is TGTGCCAGCAGCTTGGGGGGCCCCAATAATTCACCCCTCCACTTT.

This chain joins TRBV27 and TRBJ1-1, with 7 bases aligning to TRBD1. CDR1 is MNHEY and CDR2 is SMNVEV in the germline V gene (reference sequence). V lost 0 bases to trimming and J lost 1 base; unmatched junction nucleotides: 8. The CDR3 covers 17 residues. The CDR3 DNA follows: TGTGCCAGCAGTTTATCGAGAACGGGACAGCCGAACACTGAAGCTTTCTTT. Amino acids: CASSLSRTGQPNTEAFF.